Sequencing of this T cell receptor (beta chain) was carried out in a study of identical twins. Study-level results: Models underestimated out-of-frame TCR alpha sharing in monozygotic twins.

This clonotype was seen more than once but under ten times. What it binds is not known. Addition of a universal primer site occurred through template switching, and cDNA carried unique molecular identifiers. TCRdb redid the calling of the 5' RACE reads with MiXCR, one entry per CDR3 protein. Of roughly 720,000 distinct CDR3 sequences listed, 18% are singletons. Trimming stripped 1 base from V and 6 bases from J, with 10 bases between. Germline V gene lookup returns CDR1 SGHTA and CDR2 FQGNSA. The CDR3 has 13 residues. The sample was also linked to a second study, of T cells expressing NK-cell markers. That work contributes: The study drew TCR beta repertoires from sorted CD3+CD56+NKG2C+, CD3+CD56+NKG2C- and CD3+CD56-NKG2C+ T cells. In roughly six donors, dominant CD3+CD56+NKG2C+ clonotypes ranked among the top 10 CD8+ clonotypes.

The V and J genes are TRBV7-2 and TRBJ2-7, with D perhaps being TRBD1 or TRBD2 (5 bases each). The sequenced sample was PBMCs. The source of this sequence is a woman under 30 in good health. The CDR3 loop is CASSLDRGAEQYF. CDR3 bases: TGTGCCAGCAGCTTAGACCGAGGGGCCGAGCAGTACTTC.